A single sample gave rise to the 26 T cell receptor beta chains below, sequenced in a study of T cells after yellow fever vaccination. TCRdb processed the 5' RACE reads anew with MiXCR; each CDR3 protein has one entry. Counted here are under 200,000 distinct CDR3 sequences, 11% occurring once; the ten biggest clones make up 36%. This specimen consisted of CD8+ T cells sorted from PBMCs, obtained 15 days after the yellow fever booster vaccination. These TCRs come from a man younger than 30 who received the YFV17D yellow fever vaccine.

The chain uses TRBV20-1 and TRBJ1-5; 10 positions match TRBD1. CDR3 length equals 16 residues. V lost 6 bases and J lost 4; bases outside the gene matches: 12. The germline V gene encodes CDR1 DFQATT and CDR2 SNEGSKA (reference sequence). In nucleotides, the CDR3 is TGCAGTGCCCAGGGACAGGGGCTAGGCGATAATCAGCCCCAGCATTTT. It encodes CSAQGQGLGDNQPQHF.

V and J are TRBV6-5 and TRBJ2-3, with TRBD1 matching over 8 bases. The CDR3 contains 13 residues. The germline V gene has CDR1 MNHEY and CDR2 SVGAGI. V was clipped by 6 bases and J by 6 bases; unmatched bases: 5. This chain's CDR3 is CASRRQGRDTQYF. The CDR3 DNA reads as TGTGCCAGCAGAAGACAGGGGAGGGATACGCAGTATTTT.

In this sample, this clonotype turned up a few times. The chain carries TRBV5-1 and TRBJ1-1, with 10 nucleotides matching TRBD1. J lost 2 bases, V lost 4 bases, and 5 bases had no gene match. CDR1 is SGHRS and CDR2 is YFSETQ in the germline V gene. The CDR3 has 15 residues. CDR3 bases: TGCGCCAGCAGCCCGGACAGGGGGATAAACACTGAAGCTTTCTTT. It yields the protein CASSPDRGINTEAFF.

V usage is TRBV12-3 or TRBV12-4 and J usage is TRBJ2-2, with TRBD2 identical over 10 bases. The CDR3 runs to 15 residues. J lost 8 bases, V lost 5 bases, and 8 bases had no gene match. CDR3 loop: CASSQRGGARGELFF. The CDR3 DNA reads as TGTGCCAGCAGTCAGCGGGGGGGCGCGAGGGGGGAGCTGTTTTTT.

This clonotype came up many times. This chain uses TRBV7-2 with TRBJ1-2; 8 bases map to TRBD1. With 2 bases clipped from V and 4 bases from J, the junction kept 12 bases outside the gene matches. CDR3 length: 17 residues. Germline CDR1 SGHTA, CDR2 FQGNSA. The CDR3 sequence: CASSLIVGGTGLYGYTF. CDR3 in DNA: TGTGCCAGCAGCTTAATCGTTGGGGGGACAGGTCTCTATGGCTACACCTTC.

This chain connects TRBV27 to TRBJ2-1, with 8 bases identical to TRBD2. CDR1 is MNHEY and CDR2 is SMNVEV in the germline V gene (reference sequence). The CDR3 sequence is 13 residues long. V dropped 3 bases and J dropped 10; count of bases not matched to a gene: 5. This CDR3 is CASSFGGAGEQFF. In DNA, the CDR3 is TGTGCCAGCAGTTTCGGGGGGGCGGGAGAGCAGTTCTTC.

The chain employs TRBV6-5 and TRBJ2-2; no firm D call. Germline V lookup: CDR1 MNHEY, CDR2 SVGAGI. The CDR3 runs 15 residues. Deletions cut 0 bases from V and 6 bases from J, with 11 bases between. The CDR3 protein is CASSYSIPLAGELFF. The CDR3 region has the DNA TGTGCCAGCAGTTACTCGATCCCATTAGCCGGGGAGCTGTTTTTT.

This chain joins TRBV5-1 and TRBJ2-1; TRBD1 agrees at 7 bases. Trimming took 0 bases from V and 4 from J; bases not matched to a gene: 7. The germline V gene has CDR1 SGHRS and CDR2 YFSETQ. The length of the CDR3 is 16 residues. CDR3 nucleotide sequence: TGCGCCAGCAGCTTGGGGTCCGCAGGGGGTTACAATGAGCAGTTCTTC. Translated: CASSLGSAGGYNEQFF.

CDR3 in DNA: TGTGCCAGCAGCTCCGACAGCTACTACGAGCAGTACTTC. This sequence encodes CASSSDSYYEQYF. The genes are TRBV7-3 and TRBJ2-7; D possibly corresponds to TRBD1 (5 bases). CDR1 and CDR2 from the germline V gene are SGHTA and FQGTGA. V was clipped by 4 bases and J by 3 bases, with 10 bases between them. The CDR3 is made up of 13 amino acids. Supplemented by reference TRBV7-3 and TRBJ2-7, the full variable domain reads GAGVSQTPSNKVTEKGKYVELRCDPISGHTALYWYRQSLGQGPEFLIYFQGTGAADDSGLPNDRFFAVRPEGSVSTLKIQRTERGDSAVYLCASSSDSYYEQYFGPGTRLTVT.

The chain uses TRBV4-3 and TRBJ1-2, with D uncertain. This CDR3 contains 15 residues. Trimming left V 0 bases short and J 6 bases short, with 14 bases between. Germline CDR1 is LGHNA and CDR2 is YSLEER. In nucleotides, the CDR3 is TGCGCCAGCAGCCAAGATCTATTGCCCCCGGATGGCTACACCTTC. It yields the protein CASSQDLLPPDGYTF.

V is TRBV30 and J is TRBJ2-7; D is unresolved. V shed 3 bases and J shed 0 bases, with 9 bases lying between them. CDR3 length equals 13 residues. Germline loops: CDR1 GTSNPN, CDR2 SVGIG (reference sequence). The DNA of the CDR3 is TGTGCCTGGAGCGTTCTCACCTCCTACGAGCAGTACTTC. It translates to CAWSVLTSYEQYF.

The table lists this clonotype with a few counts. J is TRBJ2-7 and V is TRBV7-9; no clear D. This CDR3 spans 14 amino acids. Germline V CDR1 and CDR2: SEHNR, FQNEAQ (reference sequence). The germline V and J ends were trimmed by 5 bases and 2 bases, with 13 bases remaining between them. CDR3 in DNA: TGTGCCAGCAGCCCTCCCGCGGACCCCTACGAGCAGTACGTC. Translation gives CASSPPADPYEQYV.

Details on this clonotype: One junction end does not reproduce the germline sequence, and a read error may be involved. The CDR3 DNA reads TGTGCCACCAGTGATATTAGGCTAGCGAACACCGGGGAGCTGGTTTTT. Its translation: CATSDIRLANTGELVF. The chain is built from TRBV24-1 and TRBJ2-2; D perhaps matches TRBD2 (6 bases). The CDR3 length is 16 residues. Germline V lookup: CDR1 KGHDR, CDR2 SFDVKD.

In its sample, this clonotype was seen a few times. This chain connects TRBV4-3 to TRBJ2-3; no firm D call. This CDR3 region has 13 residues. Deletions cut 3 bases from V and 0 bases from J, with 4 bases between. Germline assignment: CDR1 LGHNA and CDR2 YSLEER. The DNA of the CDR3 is TGCGCCAGCAGCCAGGCGAGCACAGATACGCAGTATTTT. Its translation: CASSQASTDTQYF.

This CDR3 is CSAKGTTSGYEQYV. The CDR3 DNA is TGCAGTGCTAAGGGGACCACTAGCGGATACGAGCAGTACGTC. J is TRBJ2-7 and V is TRBV20-1; TRBD2 aligns across 8 bases. V lost 4 bases to trimming and J lost 4 bases; unmatched junction nucleotides: 9. Germline V lookup: CDR1 DFQATT, CDR2 SNEGSKA (reference sequence). There are 14 residues in the CDR3.

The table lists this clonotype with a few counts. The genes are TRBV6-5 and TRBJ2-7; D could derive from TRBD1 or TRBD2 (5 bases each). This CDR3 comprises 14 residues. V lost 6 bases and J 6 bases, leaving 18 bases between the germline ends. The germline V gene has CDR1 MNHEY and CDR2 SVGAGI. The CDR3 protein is CASSQIEGPSEQYF. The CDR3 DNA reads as TGTGCCAGCAGCCAGATTGAGGGGCCCTCCGAGCAGTACTTC.

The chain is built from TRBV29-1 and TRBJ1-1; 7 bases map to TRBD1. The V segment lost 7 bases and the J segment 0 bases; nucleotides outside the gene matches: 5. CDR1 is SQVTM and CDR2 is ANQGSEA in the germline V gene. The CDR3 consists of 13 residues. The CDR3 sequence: CSGKGQMNTEAFF. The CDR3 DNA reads TGCAGCGGCAAGGGACAGATGAACACTGAAGCTTTCTTT.

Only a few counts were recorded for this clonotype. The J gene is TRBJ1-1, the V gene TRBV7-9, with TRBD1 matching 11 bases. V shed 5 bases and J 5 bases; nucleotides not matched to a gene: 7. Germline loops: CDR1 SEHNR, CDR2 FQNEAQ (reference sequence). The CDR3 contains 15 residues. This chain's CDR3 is CASSPGQGAWTEAFF. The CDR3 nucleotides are TGTGCCAGCAGCCCTGGACAGGGGGCTTGGACTGAAGCTTTCTTT.

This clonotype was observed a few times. The CDR3 DNA reads TGCAGTGCCGCCCAGGGGGCGAACACTGAAGCTTTCTTT. It codes for CSAAQGANTEAFF. The genes are TRBV20-1 and TRBJ1-1, with TRBD1 matching over 8 bases. J lost 1 base, V lost 6 bases, and 4 bases had no gene match. The CDR3 consists of 13 residues. Germline V gene data show CDR1 as DFQATT and CDR2 as SNEGSKA (reference sequence).

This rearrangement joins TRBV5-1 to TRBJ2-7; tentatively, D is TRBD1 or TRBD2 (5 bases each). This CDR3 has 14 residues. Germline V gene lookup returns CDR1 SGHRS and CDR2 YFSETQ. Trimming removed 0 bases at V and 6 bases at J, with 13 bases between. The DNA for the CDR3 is TGCGCCAGCAGCTTGGAGGGCAGGGAGTTCGAGCAGTACTTC. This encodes CASSLEGREFEQYF.

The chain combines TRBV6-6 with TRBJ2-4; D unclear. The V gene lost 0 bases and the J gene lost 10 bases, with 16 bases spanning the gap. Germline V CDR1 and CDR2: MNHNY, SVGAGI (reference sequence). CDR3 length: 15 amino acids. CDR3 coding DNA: TGTGCCAGCAGTTACTCGATCCAGGCCCCCAGTATTCAGTACTTC. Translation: CASSYSIQAPSIQYF.

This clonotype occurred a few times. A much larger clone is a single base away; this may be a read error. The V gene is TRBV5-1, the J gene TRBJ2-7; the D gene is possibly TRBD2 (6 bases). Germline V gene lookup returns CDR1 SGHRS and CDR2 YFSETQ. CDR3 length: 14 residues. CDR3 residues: CARSLGWGAYEQYF. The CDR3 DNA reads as TGCGCCAGGAGCTTGGGATGGGGGGCCTACGAGCAGTACTTC. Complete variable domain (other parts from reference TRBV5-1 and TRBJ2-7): KAGVTQTPRYLIKTRGQQVTLSCSPISGHRSVSWYQQTPGQGLQFLFEYFSETQRNKGNFPGRFSGRQFSNSRSEMNVSTLELGDSALYLCARSLGWGAYEQYFGPGTRLTVT.

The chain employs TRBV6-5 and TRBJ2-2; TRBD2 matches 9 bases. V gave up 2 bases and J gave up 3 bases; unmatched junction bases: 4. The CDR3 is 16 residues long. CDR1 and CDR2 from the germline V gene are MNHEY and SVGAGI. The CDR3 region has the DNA TGTGCCAGCAGTTACCGCGGGGGGGCCCACACCGGGGAGCTGTTTTTT. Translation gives CASSYRGGAHTGELFF.

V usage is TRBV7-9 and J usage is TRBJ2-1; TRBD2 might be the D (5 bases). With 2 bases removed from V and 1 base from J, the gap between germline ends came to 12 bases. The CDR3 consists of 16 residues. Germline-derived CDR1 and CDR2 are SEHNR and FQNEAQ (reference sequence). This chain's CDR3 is CASSLKALGSYNEQFF. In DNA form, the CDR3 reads TGTGCCAGCAGCTTAAAGGCACTAGGGTCCTACAATGAGCAGTTCTTC.

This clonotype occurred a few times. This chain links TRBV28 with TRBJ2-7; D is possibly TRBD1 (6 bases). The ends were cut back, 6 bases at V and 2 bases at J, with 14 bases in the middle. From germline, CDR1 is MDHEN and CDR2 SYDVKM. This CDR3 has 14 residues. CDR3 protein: CASSNLDRTYEQYV. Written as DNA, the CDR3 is TGTGCCAGCAGCAATCTCGACAGGACCTACGAGCAGTACGTC.

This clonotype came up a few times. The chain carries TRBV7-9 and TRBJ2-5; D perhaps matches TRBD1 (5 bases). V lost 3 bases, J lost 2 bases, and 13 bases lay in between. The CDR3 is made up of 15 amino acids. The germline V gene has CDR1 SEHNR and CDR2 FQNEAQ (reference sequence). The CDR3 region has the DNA TGTGCCAGCAGCTTGATATCAGGGCTTCAAGAGACCCAGTACTTC. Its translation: CASSLISGLQETQYF.